The clone carrying this TCR beta chain has a count of ten or more. Specified time point: blood 4 weeks post-SBRT, at nephrectomy. The treatment: 15 Gy SBRT to primary tumor, nephrectomy 4 weeks later. Blood was sampled at baseline, 2 weeks and 4 weeks after SBRT. The tumor was a clear cell renal cell carcinoma. The data stem from a study of radiation and T cells in renal cell carcinoma. The data were produced by immunoSEQ multiplex PCR, yet TCRdb's version contains in-frame clones alone and is incomplete. This sample has about 90,000 clones, with 85% found just once. The specimen comprised blood, sampled from a patient whose treatment included radiotherapy and nephrectomy. This receptor was obtained from a man between 45 and 60 years old with renal cell carcinoma.

The CDR3 nucleotides read TGTGCCAGCAGCTTTACAGGCTACGGGGAGCTGTTTTTT. It is translated as CASSFTGYGELFF. This chain links TRBV5-4 with TRBJ2-2; D may be TRBD1 (5 bases). Germline assignment: CDR1 SGHNT and CDR2 YYREEE (reference sequence). The length of the CDR3 is 13 residues. Trimming shortened V by 2 bases and J by 7 bases, and 9 bases separated the two germline ends.